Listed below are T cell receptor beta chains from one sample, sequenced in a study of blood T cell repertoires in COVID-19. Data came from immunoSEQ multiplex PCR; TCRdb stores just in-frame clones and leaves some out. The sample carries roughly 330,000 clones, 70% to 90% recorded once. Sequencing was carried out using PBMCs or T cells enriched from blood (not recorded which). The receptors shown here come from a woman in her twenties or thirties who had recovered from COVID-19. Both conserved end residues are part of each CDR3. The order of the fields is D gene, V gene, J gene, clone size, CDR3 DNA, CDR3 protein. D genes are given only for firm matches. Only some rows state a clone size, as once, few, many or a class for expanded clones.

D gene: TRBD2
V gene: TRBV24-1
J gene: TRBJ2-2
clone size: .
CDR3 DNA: TGTGCCACCAGTGATCCTCGTGGGGGGGGCACCGGGGAGCTGTTTTTT
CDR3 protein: CATSDPRGGGTGELFF

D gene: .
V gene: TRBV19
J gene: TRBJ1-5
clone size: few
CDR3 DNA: TGTGCCGGGTCCCGGGGGGGCAATCAGCCCCAGCATTTT
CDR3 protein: CAGSRGGNQPQHF

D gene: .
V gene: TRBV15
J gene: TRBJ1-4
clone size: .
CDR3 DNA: TGTGCCACCAGCAGAGGGGGAGGGACCGAAAAACTGTTTTTT
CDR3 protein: CATSRGGGTEKLFF

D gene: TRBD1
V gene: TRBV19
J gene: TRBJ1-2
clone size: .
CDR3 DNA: TGTGCCAGTAGTGCCCGGGGACAGGGGGCAGATGGCTACACCTTC
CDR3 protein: CASSARGQGADGYTF

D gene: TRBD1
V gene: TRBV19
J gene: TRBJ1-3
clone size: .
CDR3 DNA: TGTGCCAGTAGGGAAAACCCGGGACAGGTTTTGCGCCCGGGAAACACCATATATTTT
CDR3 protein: CASRENPGQVLRPGNTIYF

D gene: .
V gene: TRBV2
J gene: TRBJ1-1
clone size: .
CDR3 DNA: TGTGCCAGGCAGGGAAGCACTGAAGCTTTCTTT
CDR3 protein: CARQGSTEAFF

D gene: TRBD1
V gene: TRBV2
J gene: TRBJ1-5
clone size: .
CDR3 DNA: TGTGCCAGCAGCCAGGACAGGGTCTGGCAGCCCCAGCATTTT
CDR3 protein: CASSQDRVWQPQHF

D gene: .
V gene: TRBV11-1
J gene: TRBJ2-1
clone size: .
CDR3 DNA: TGTGCCAGCAGTAACGGGAAGTCCCTGGGTAATGAGCAGTTCTTC
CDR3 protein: CASSNGKSLGNEQFF

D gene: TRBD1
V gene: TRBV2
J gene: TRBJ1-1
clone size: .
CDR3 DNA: TGTGCCAGCAGTGGCCCACAGGGGGAGAACACTGAAGCTTTCTTT
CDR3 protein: CASSGPQGENTEAFF

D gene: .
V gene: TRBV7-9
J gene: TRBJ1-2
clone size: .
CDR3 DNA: TGTGCCAGCAGACCCCTACGGCAGGCAGACTATGGCTACACCTTC
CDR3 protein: CASRPLRQADYGYTF

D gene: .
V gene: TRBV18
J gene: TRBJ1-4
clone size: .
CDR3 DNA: TGTGCCAGCTCACCCAGAGGAACTAATGAAAAACTGTTTTTT
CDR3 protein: CASSPRGTNEKLFF

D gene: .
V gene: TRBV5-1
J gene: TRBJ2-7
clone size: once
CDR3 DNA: TGCGCCAGCAGCTTGACCCGGGACAAGTCCTACGAGCAGTACTTC
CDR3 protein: CASSLTRDKSYEQYF

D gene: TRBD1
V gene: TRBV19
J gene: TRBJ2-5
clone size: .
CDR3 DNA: TGTGCCAGTAGTACACCCCTCGGGACAGGGAGGGAGACCCAGTACTTC
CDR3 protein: CASSTPLGTGRETQYF

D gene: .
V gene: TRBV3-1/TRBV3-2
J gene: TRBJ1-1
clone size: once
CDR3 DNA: TGTGCCAGCAGCCAATGGTTGAGGGGGTCCTCGAACACTGAAGCTTTCTTT
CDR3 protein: CASSQWLRGSSNTEAFF

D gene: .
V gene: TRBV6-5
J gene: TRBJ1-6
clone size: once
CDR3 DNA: TGTGCCAGCAGTTACTCGGGGCAGGGGAACCTGGCCCTCCACTTT
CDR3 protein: CASSYSGQGNLALHF

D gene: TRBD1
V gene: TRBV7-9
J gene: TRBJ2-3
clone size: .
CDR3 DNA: TGTGCCAGCAGCTTATGGACAGGGGCCACAGATACGCAGTATTTT
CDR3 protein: CASSLWTGATDTQYF

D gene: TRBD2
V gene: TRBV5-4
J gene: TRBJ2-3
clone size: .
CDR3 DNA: TGTGCCAGCAGCTTACCTAGCGGGGGCACAGATACGCAGTATTTT
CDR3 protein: CASSLPSGGTDTQYF

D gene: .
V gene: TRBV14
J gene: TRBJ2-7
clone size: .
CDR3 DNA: TGTGCCAGCAGCCCGACGGCGGTAGGTCCCTTC
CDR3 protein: CASSPTAVGPF

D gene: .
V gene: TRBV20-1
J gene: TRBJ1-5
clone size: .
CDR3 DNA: TGCAGTGCTAGTGGGGGGCCTCAGCCCCAGCATTTT
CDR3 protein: CSASGGPQPQHF

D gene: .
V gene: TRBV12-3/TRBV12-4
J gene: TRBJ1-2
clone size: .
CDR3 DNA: TGTGCCAGCAGTCCCGACAGGAACTATGGCTACACCTTC
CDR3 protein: CASSPDRNYGYTF

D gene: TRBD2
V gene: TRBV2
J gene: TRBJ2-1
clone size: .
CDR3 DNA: TGTGCCAGCAGTGAAGTTTGGCGGGGAGGGGCCGATGAGCAGTTCTTC
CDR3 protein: CASSEVWRGGADEQFF

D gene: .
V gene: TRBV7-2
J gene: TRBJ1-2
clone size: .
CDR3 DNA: TGTGCCAGCAGCTCAAATGGAGGACCCCATGGCTACACCTTC
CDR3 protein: CASSSNGGPHGYTF

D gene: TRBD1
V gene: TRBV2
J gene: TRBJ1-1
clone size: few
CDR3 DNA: TGTGCCATTCCGTCAGGGGGCGGAAACACTGAAGCTTTCTTT
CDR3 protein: CAIPSGGGNTEAFF

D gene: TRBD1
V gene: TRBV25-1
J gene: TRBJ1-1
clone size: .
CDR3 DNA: TGTGCCAGCAGTGCCTGGGACAGGGGGCGAGGGGCCACTGAAGCTTTCTTT
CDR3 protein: CASSAWDRGRGATEAFF

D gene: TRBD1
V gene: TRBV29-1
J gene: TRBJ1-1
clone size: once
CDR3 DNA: TGCAGCGTTGCGTCAGGGGGAAACACTGAAGCTTTCTTT
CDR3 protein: CSVASGGNTEAFF

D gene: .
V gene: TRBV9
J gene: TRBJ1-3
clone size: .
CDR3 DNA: TGTGCCAGCAGCGTAGGAATCCCTGGAGGAGACACCATATATTTT
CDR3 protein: CASSVGIPGGDTIYF

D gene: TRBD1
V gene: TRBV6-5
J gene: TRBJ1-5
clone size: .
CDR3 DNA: TGTGCCAGCAGTTCCTTCCTCGGACAGGGCAATCAGCCCCAGCATTTT
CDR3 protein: CASSSFLGQGNQPQHF

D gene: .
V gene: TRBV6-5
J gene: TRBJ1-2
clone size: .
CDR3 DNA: TGTGCCAGCGCCCCAGCGGGGGGTGGCTACACCTTC
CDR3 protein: CASAPAGGGYTF

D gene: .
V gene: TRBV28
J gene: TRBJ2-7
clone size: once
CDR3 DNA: TGTGCCAGCACGACCCCGGACGGGACCTACGAGCAGTACTTC
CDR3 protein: CASTTPDGTYEQYF

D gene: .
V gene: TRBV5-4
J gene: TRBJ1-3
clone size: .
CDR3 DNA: TGTGCCAGCAGCATACAGAACTTTGGAAACACCATATATTTT
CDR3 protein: CASSIQNFGNTIYF

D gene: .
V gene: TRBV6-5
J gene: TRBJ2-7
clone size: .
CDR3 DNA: TGTGCCAGGGGGGGTTTTTCCTACGAGCAGTACTTC
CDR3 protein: CARGGFSYEQYF

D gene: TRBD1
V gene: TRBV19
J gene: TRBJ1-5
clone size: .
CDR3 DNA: TGTGCCACCAACTCCGGGACAGGGGGCCAGCCCCAGCATTTT
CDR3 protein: CATNSGTGGQPQHF

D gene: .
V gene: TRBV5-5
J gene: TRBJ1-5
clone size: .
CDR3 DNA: TGTGCCAGCAGCTTGGGACAGCTTAATCAGCCCCAGCATTTT
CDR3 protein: CASSLGQLNQPQHF

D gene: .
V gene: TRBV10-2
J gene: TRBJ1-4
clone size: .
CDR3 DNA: TGCGCCAGCAGGCGTGGGGCGGAAGAAAAACTGTTTTTT
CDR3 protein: CASRRGAEEKLFF

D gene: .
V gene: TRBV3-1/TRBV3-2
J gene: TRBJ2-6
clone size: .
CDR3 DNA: TGTGCCAGCAGGCAACTTAACTCTGGGGCCAACGTCCTGACTTTC
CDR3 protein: CASRQLNSGANVLTF

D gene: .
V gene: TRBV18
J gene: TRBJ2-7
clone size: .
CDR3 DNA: TGTGCCAGCTCCCCACTCAGGGACTTCGAGCAGTACTTC
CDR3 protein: CASSPLRDFEQYF

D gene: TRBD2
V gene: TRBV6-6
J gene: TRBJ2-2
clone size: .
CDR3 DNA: TGTGCCAGCAGCCGATCGGGACTAGCGGGGAACACCGGGGAGCTGTTTTTT
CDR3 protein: CASSRSGLAGNTGELFF

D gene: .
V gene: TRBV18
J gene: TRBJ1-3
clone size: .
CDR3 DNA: TGTGCCACCGCGGACAGCTCTGGAAACACCATATATTTT
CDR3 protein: CATADSSGNTIYF

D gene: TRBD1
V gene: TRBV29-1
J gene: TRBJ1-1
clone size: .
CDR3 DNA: TGCAGCGGACAGGGTTGGAACACTGAAGCTTTCTTT
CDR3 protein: CSGQGWNTEAFF